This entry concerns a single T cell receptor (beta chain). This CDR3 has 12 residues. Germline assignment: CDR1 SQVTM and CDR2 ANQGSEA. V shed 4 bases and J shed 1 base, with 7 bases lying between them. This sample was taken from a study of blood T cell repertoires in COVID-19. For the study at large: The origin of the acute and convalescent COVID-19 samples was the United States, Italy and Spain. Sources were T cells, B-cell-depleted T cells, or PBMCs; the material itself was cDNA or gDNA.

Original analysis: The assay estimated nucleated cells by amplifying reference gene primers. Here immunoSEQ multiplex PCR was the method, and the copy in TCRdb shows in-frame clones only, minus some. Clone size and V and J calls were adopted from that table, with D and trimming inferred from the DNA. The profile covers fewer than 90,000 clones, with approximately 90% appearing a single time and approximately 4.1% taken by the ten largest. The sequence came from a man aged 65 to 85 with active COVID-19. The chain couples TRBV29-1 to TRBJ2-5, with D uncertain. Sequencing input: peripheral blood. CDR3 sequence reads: CSVAPGQETQYF. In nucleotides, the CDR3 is TGCAGCGTTGCCCCGGGCCAAGAGACCCAGTACTTC.